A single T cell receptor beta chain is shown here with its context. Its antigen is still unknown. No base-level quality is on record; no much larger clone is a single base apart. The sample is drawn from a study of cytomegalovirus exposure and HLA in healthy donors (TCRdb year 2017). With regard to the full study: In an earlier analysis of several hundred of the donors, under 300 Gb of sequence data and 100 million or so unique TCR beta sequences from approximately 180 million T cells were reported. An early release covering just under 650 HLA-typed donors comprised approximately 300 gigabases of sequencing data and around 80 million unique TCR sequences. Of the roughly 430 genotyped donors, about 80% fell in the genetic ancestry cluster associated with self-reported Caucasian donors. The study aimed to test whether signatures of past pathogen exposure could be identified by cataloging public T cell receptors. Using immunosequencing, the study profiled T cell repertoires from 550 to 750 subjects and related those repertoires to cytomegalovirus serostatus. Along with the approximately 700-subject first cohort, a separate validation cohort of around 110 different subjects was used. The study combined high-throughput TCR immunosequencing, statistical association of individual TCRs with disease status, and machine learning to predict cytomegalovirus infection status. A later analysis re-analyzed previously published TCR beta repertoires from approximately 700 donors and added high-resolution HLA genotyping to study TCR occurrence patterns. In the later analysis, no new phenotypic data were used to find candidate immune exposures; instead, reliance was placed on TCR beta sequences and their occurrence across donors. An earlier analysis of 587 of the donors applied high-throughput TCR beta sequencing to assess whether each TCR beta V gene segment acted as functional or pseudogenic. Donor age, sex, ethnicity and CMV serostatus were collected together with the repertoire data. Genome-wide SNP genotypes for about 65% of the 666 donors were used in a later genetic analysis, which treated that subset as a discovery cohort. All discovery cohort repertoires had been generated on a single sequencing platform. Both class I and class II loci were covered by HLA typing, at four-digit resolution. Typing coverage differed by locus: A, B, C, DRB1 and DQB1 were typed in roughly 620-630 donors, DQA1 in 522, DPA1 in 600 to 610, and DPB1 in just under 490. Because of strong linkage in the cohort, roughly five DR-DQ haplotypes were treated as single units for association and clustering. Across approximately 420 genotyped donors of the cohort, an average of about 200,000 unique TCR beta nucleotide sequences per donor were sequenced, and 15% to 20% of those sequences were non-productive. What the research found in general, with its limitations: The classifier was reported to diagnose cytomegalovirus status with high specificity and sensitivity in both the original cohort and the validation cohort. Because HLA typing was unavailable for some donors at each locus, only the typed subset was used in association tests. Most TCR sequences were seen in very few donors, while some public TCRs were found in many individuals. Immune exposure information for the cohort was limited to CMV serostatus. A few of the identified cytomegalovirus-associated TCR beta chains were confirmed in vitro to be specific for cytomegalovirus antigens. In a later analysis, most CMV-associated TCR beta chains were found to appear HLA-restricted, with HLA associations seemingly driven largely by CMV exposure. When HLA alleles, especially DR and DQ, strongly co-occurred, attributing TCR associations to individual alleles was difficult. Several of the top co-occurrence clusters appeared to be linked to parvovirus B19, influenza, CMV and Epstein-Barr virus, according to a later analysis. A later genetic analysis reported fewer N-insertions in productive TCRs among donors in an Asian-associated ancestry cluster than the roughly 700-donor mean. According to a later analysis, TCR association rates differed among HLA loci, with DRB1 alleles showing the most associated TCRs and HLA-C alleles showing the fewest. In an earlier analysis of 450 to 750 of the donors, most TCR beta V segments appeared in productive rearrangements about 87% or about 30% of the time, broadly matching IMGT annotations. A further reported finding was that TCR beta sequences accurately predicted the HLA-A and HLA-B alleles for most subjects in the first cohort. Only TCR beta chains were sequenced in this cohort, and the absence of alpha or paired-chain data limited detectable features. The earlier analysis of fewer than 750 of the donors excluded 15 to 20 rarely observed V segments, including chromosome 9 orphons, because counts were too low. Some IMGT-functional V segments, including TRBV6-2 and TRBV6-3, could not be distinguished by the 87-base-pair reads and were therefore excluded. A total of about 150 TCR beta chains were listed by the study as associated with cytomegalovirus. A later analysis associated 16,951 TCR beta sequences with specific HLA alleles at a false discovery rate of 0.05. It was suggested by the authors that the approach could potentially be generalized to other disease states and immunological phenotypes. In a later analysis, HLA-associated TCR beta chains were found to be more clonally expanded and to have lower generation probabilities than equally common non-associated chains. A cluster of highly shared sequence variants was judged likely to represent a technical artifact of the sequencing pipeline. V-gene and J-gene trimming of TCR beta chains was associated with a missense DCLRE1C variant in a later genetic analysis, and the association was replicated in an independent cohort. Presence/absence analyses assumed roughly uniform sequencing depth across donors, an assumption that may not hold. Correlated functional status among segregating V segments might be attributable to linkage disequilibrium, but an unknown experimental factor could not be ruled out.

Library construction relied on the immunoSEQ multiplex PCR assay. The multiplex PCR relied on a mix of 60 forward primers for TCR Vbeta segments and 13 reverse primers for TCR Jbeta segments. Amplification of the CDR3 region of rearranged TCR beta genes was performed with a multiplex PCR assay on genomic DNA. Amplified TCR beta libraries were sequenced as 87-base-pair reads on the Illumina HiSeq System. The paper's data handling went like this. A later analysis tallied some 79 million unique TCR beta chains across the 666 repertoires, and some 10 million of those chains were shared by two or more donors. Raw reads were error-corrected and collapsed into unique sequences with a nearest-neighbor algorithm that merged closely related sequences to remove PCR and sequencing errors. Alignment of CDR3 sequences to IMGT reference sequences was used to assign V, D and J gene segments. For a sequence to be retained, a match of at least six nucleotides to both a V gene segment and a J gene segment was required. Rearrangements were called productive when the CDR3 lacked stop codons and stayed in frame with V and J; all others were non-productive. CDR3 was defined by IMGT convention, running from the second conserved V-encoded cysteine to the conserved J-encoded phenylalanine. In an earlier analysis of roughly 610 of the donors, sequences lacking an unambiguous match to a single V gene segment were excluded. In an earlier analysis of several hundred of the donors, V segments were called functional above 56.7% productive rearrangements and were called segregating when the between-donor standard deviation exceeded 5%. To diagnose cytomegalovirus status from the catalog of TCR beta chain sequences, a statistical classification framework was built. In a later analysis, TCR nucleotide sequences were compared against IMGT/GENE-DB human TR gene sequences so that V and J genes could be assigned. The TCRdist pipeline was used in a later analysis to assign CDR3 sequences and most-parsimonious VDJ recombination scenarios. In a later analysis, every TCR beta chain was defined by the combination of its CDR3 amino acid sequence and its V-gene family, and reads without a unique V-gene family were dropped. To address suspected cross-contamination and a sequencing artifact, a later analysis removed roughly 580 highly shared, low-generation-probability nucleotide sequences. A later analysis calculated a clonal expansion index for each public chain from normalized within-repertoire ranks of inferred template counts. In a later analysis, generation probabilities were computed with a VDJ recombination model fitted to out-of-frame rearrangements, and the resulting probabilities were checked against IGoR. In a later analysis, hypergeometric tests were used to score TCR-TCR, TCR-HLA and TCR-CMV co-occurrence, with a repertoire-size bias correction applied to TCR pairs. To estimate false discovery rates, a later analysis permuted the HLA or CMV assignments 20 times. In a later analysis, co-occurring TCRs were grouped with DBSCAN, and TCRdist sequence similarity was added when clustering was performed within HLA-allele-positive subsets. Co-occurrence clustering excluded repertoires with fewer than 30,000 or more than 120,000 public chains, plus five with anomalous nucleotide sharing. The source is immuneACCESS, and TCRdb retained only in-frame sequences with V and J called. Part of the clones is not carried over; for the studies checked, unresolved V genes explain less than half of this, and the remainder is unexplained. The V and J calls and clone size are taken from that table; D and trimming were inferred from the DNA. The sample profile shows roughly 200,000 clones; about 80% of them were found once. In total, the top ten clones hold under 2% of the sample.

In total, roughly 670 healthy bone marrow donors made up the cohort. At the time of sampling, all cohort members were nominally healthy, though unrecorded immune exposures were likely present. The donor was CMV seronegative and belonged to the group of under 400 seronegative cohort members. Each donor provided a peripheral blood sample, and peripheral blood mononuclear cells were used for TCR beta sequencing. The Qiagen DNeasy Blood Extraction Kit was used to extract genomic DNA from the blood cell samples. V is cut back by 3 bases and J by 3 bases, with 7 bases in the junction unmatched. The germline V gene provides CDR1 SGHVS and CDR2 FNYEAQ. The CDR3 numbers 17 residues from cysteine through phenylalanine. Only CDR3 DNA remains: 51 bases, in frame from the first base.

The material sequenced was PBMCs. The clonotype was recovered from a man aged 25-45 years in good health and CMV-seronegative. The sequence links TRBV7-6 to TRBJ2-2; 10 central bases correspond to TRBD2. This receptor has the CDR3 CASSFWLAGVDTGELFF. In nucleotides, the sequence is TGTGCCAGCAGCTTCTGGCTAGCGGGAGTGGACACCGGGGAGCTGTTTTTT.